Sequencing of this T cell receptor beta chain was carried out in a study of shared clonotypes between healthy human individuals. Germline CDR1 and CDR2: MNHEY and SVGAGI. V was trimmed by 3 bases and J by 5 bases, leaving 17 bases between them. CDR3 length equals 16 residues. Profiling relied on immunoSEQ multiplex PCR, and the TCRdb table lists in-frame clones only, not all of them. The repertoire holds more than 400,000 clones, with around 96% as singletons. The origin of this receptor is a woman under 40 in good health. The chain couples TRBV6-5 to TRBJ2-1, with D possibly called TRBD1 or TRBD2 (5 bases each). The source material was naive CD4+ T cells sorted from blood. The subset: CD45RA+ positively selected. CDR3 nucleotide sequence: TGTGCCAGCAGTTATCACCAGGGAGTCCGCAACAATGAGCAGTTCTTC. It specifies CASSYHQGVRNNEQFF.